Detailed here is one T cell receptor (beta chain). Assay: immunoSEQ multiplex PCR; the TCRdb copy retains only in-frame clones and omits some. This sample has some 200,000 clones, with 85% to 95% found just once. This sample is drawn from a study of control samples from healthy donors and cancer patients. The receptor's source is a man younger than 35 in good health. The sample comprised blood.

The CDR3 loop reads CASSYEGQYSGNTIYF. CDR3 nucleotides: TGTGCCAGCAGTTACGAAGGACAGTACTCTGGAAACACCATATATTTT. The chain is built from TRBV28 and TRBJ1-3; D possibly corresponds to TRBD1 (6 bases). From germline, CDR1 is MDHEN and CDR2 SYDVKM. V lost 4 bases to trimming and J lost 0 bases, with 13 bases between them. The CDR3 covers 16 residues.